The T cell receptor beta chain described here comes from a study of cytomegalovirus exposure and HLA in healthy donors. Concerning this clone itself: Its antigen is currently unknown.

Study-wide points: TCR sequences were mostly rare, though some public TCRs occurred in many donors.

Participants comprised healthy donors of bone marrow. After removal of 4 bases from V and 1 base from J, the junction contained 6 bases not matched to a gene. There are 15 residues in the CDR3. Looked up from germline, CDR1 is SGHAT and CDR2 is FQNNGV. It was with 60 Vbeta and 13 Jbeta primers that the PCR ran. Sequencing was performed with immunoSEQ multiplex PCR; in TCRdb, only in-frame clones are kept and a portion is missing. The sample carries around 130,000 clones, more than 60% recorded once. The gene calls are TRBV11-2 and TRBJ1-1; 7 bases line up with TRBD1. The sample consisted of PBMCs. This clonotype was obtained from a woman aged 40 to 50 in good health and CMV-seropositive. The CDR3 loop reads CASSSTGQPNTEAFF. CDR3 sequence (DNA): TGTGCCAGCAGCTCGACAGGGCAGCCGAACACTGAAGCTTTCTTT.